The 16 T cell receptor beta chains below were found in one sample sequenced in a study of OX40 agonist ivuxolimab in advanced cancers. Assay used: immunoSEQ multiplex PCR; TCRdb lists only in-frame clones, some missing. Of around 76,000 clones listed, around four fifths are singletons. Source: CD4+ or CD8+ T cells sorted from blood, taken in a trial of the OX40 agonist ivuxolimab. These receptors originate from an adult with an advanced solid tumor such as melanoma, head and neck, liver or kidney cancer.

The sample holds one count of this clone. This sequence joins TRBV6-6 and TRBJ2-6, with D hard to call. Trimming took 5 bases from V and 1 from J, leaving 9 bases between them. Per germline, CDR1 MNHNY and CDR2 SVGAGI (reference sequence). The CDR3 length is 15 residues. The CDR3 reads CASSLRESGANVLTF. Written as DNA, the CDR3 is TGTGCCAGCAGTCTAAGGGAATCTGGGGCCAACGTCCTGACTTTC.

This clone was counted once. The rearrangement uses TRBV7-2 and TRBJ1-2; 7 positions agree with TRBD1. CDR1 is SGHTA and CDR2 is FQGNSA in the germline V gene. The CDR3 extends over 15 amino acids. J lost 0 bases, V lost 1 base, and 2 bases had no gene match. The CDR3: CASSLGQGANYGYTF. The CDR3 region has the DNA TGTGCCAGCAGCTTAGGCCAGGGGGCTAACTATGGCTACACCTTC.

The V and J genes are TRBV4-3 and TRBJ2-2, with D possibly being TRBD1 (5 bases). Germline CDR1 and CDR2: LGHNA and YSLEER. The CDR3 consists of 15 residues. V was shortened by 0 bases and J by 6 bases, with 11 bases between the two germline ends. The DNA of the CDR3 is TGCGCCAGCAGCCAAGACAGGGTCGTAGCCGGGGAGCTGTTTTTT. It codes for CASSQDRVVAGELFF.

The rearrangement links TRBV30 to TRBJ1-5, with a weak D call TRBD1 (6 bases). V lost 5 bases and J lost 5, with 13 bases in between. There are 13 residues in the CDR3. Germline lookup yields CDR1 GTSNPN and CDR2 SVGIG (reference sequence). CDR3 loop: CAWGHRVDQPQHF. Written as DNA, the CDR3 is TGTGCCTGGGGGCACAGGGTAGATCAGCCCCAGCATTTT. The full variable domain, in which reference TRBV30 and TRBJ1-5 provide the parts outside the CDR3, is SQTIHQWPATLVQPVGSPLSLECTVEGTSNPNLYWYRQAAGRGLQLLFYSVGIGQISSEVPQNLSASRPQDRQFILSSKKLLLSDSGFYLCAWGHRVDQPQHFGDGTRLSIL.

This chain links TRBV6-1 with TRBJ2-2; the D is unclear. This CDR3 is built from 16 residues. Germline loops: CDR1 MNHNS, CDR2 SASEGT. Trimming removed 3 bases at V and 1 base at J, with 12 bases between. The CDR3 is CASSDFGTRNTGELFF. DNA for the CDR3: TGTGCCAGCAGTGATTTTGGTACGAGGAACACCGGGGAGCTGTTTTTT.

This clone was counted many times. V usage is TRBV6-6 and J usage is TRBJ1-2; maybe TRBD1 (5 bases). With 6 bases removed from V and 5 bases from J, the gap between germline ends came to 16 bases. The CDR3 has 14 amino acids. CDR1 MNHNY and CDR2 SVGAGI come from the germline V gene (reference sequence). The CDR3 DNA reads TGTGCCAGCAGCCCCGGGACGATCGGGTATGGCTACACCTTC. It encodes CASSPGTIGYGYTF.

The V call is TRBV28, the J call TRBJ1-5; possible D gene TRBD1, 6 bases. CDR1 is MDHEN and CDR2 is SYDVKM in the germline V gene. The CDR3 covers 16 residues. V lost 6 bases and J lost 1, with 16 bases in between. The CDR3 spells CASSFGRGQSNQPQHF. The CDR3 coding sequence is TGTGCCAGCAGCTTCGGAAGGGGACAAAGCAATCAGCCCCAGCATTTT.

The chain is built from TRBV28 and TRBJ1-1; perhaps TRBD1 as D (5 bases). Germline-derived CDR1 and CDR2 are MDHEN and SYDVKM. CDR3 length: 14 residues. V was trimmed by 7 bases and J by 1 base, leaving 13 bases between them. The CDR3 DNA follows: TGTGCCAGCATCCCGGGTGGGGGGAACACTGAAGCTTTCTTT. Amino acids: CASIPGGGNTEAFF. The full variable domain, rest sourced from reference TRBV28 and TRBJ1-1, is DVKVTQSSRYLVKRTGEKVFLECVQDMDHENMFWYRQDPGLGLRLIYFSYDVKMKEKGDIPEGYSVSREKKERFSLILESASTNQTSMYLCASIPGGGNTEAFFGQGTRLTVV.

The genes are TRBV28 and TRBJ2-5, with D perhaps TRBD1 or TRBD2 (5 bases each). CDR1 is MDHEN, CDR2 SYDVKM, per germline. V gave up 7 bases and J gave up 2 bases, with 14 bases separating them. The CDR3 loop spans 14 amino acids. CDR3 loop: CASKRGRRQETQYF. The CDR3 bases are TGTGCCAGCAAAAGGGGAAGGAGGCAAGAGACCCAGTACTTC.

The chain is built from TRBV6-5 and TRBJ1-1, with D unclear. The CDR3 has 13 residues. Germline V CDR1 and CDR2: MNHEY, SVGAGI. Trimming shortened V by 4 bases and J by 8 bases, and 14 bases separated the two germline ends. The CDR3 nucleotides read TGTGCCAGCAGTTCCGGGCAGGTCGGAGAAGCTTTCTTT. Translation: CASSSGQVGEAFF.

V usage is TRBV21-1 and J usage is TRBJ2-7; TRBD1, the D gene given by the table, was not confirmed from the DNA. TRBV21-1 is reported as a pseudogene. The CDR3 is made up of 12 amino acids. The CDR3 nucleotides read TGTGCCAGCAGCATCAGTTACTACGAGCAGTACTTC. This sequence encodes CASSISYYEQYF.

V gene TRBV7-9 combines with J gene TRBJ2-5, with a weak D call TRBD1 (5 bases). With 5 bases removed from V and 2 bases from J, the gap between germline ends came to 9 bases. In germline, CDR1 is SEHNR, CDR2 FQNEAQ (reference sequence). There are 13 residues in the CDR3. This chain's CDR3 is CASSPRVQETQYF. The CDR3 DNA sequence: TGTGCCAGCAGCCCCAGGGTACAAGAGACCCAGTACTTC.

The genes are TRBV27 and TRBJ2-1; TRBD2 aligns across 12 bases. This CDR3 comprises 15 residues. The V and J ends lost 2 bases and 9 bases, in that order; junction bases with no gene match: 5. The germline V gene has CDR1 MNHEY and CDR2 SMNVEV (reference sequence). CDR3 in DNA: TGTGCCAGCAGTTTAACAGGGACTAGCGGGCCTGAGCAGTTCTTC. As protein: CASSLTGTSGPEQFF.

V gene TRBV6-6 combines with J gene TRBJ1-1, with D maybe TRBD1 (5 bases). Per germline, CDR1 MNHNY and CDR2 SVGAGI (reference sequence). Trimming stripped 2 bases from V and 4 bases from J, with 11 bases between. The CDR3 spans 14 residues. CDR3 amino acids: CASSYPGSVTEAFF. CDR3 sequence (DNA): TGTGCCAGCAGTTACCCAGGGTCTGTCACTGAAGCTTTCTTT.

V usage is TRBV30 and J usage is TRBJ2-7; 10 nucleotides line up with TRBD1. V lost 6 bases, J lost 6 bases, and 11 bases stayed unmatched. CDR1 is GTSNPN, CDR2 SVGIG, per germline (reference sequence). The length of the CDR3 is 14 residues. The CDR3 DNA sequence: TGTGCCTGTGTGGCGGGACAGGGGTACCTCGAGCAGTACTTC. This encodes CACVAGQGYLEQYF.

This sequence joins TRBV30 and TRBJ2-1; TRBD2 agrees at 14 bases. Trimming at V came to 1 base and at J to 9 bases, leaving 11 bases not matched to a gene. Germline V gene lookup returns CDR1 GTSNPN and CDR2 SVGIG (reference sequence). The CDR3 is made up of 17 amino acids. CDR3: CAWSGRPGLAGASEQFF. Here the CDR3 DNA reads TGTGCCTGGAGTGGTCGCCCGGGACTAGCGGGAGCCTCTGAGCAGTTCTTC.